One and the same sample provided the 14 T cell receptor beta chains below, sequenced in a study of T cells after yellow fever vaccination. TCRdb redid the calling of the 5' RACE reads with MiXCR, one entry per CDR3 protein. Among 450,000 to 650,000 distinct CDR3 sequences listed, just over 20% were seen once. The specimen was PBMCs, collected roughly 23 days after the first yellow fever vaccination. These receptors were obtained from a man in his late teens or twenties who received the YFV17D yellow fever vaccine.

This clonotype was observed a few times. The chain employs TRBV7-9 and TRBJ1-3; TRBD1 is a possible D gene (6 bases). CDR1 is SEHNR, CDR2 FQNEAQ, per germline (reference sequence). Trimming stripped 5 bases from V and 0 bases from J, with 14 bases between. The CDR3 sequence is 16 residues long. The CDR3 coding sequence is TGTGCCAGCAGCCCCAGGGGCCAAAGCTCTGGAAACACCATATATTTT. Protein product: CASSPRGQSSGNTIYF.

This clonotype was observed a handful of times. This chain uses TRBV6-5 with TRBJ2-7; D is tentatively TRBD1 or TRBD2 (5 bases each). The V and J ends lost 2 bases and 2 bases respectively, with 16 bases between them. This CDR3 contains 16 residues. In germline, CDR1 is MNHEY, CDR2 SVGAGI. For the CDR3, the DNA is TGTGCCAGCAGTTACCAGCGTCGGGGCCCCCCCTACGAGCAGTACTTC. It encodes CASSYQRRGPPYEQYF.

J is TRBJ1-1 and V is TRBV12-3 or TRBV12-4, with D perhaps TRBD1 (6 bases). The CDR3 extends over 14 amino acids. The germline V and J ends were trimmed by 3 bases and 4 bases, with 12 bases remaining between them. CDR3 DNA: TGTGCCAGCAGTTTGGCAGGGGTTAGCACTGAAGCTTTCTTT. This sequence encodes CASSLAGVSTEAFF.

The chain is built from TRBV6-2 or TRBV6-3 and TRBJ2-7; possibly TRBD1 or TRBD2 for D (5 bases each). Germline-derived CDR1 and CDR2 are MNHEY and SVGEGT. The length of the CDR3 is 15 residues. V lost 6 bases, J lost 5 bases, and 20 bases lay in between. The CDR3 DNA reads TGTGCCAGCAGCTACGGGGCCAGCAGGACCCACGAGCAGTACGTC. Translating gives CASSYGASRTHEQYV.

There are a few counts of this clonotype. The rearrangement links TRBV9 to TRBJ2-1; 8 bases agree with TRBD2. This CDR3 has 15 residues. The V gene's germline CDR1 is SGDLS and CDR2 YYNGEE. V lost 0 bases, J lost 6 bases, and 5 bases stayed unmatched. This CDR3 reads CASSVARGGPNEQFF. The CDR3 bases are TGTGCCAGCAGCGTAGCCCGGGGGGGCCCCAATGAGCAGTTCTTC.

The gene calls are TRBV7-6 and TRBJ2-5; maybe TRBD1 (5 bases). From germline, CDR1 is SGHVS and CDR2 FNYEAQ. V dropped 5 bases and J dropped 10 bases, with 14 bases sitting between them. This CDR3 is built from 12 residues. The CDR3 sequence: CASSTSQGIQYF. The DNA for the CDR3 is TGTGCCAGCAGCACGTCGCAGGGAATCCAGTACTTC.

The gene calls are TRBV7-8 and TRBJ2-7; the D is unclear. CDR3 length: 15 amino acids. Trimming removed 5 bases at V and 0 bases at J, with 14 bases between. Germline CDR1 SGHVS, CDR2 FQNEAQ. CDR3: CASSPHPASSYEQYF. In DNA, the CDR3 is TGTGCCAGCAGCCCGCACCCGGCCAGCTCCTACGAGCAGTACTTC.

This sequence joins TRBV27 and TRBJ2-2, with TRBD1 matching over 8 bases. Germline V CDR1 and CDR2: MNHEY, SMNVEV (reference sequence). The V and J ends lost 5 bases and 1 base, in that order; junction bases with no gene match: 18. This CDR3 spans 20 amino acids. This CDR3 reads CASSPHTTPRDRWNTGELFF. As DNA, the CDR3 is TGTGCCAGCAGTCCCCACACCACCCCCCGGGACAGGTGGAACACCGGGGAGCTGTTTTTT.

This sequence joins TRBV7-2 and TRBJ2-7, with 8 bases lining up with TRBD1. The germline V gene encodes CDR1 SGHTA and CDR2 FQGNSA. This CDR3 spans 13 amino acids. Trimming removed 6 bases from V and 5 bases from J; junction bases left unmatched: 6. The CDR3: CASSTDREDEQYV. The CDR3 region has the DNA TGTGCCAGCAGTACGGACAGGGAGGACGAGCAGTACGTC.

The J gene is TRBJ2-7, the V gene TRBV6-2 or TRBV6-3; D might be TRBD1 (5 bases). With 6 bases removed from V and 0 bases from J, the gap between germline ends came to 9 bases. Per the germline V gene, CDR1 is MNHEY and CDR2 is SVGEGT. The CDR3 is 13 residues long. CDR3 nucleotides: TGTGCCAGCAGCCTCAGGGACTCCTACGAGCAGTACGTC. Translation: CASSLRDSYEQYV.

The V call is TRBV6-5, the J call TRBJ2-3; no clear D. The V and J ends lost 2 bases and 0 bases respectively, with 12 bases between them. The germline V gene has CDR1 MNHEY and CDR2 SVGAGI. This CDR3 spans 16 amino acids. The CDR3 spells CASSYNGGLSTDTQYF. CDR3 in DNA: TGTGCCAGCAGTTACAACGGCGGTCTGAGCACAGATACGCAGTATTTT.

The table lists this clonotype with a few counts. The rearrangement joins TRBV2 to TRBJ1-5; no clear D. There are 12 residues in the CDR3. Looked up from germline, CDR1 is SNHLY and CDR2 is FYNNEI. Between the trimmed V and J ends, which lost 6 bases and 5 bases, there was a span of 8 bases. DNA for the CDR3: TGTGCCAGCAGCGGAGATGATCAGCCCCAGCATTTT. Encoded protein: CASSGDDQPQHF.

The chain couples TRBV6-1 to TRBJ2-1; 11 bases map to TRBD2. This CDR3 has 15 amino acids. Germline V gene sequence: CDR1 MNHNS, CDR2 SASEGT. V lost 5 bases to trimming and J lost 9 bases; unmatched junction nucleotides: 9. The CDR3 DNA reads as TGTGCCAGCAGTCCCTATAGCGGGGGGGCCGGTGAGCAGTTCTTC. Its protein is CASSPYSGGAGEQFF.

The J gene is TRBJ1-5, the V gene TRBV4-1, with D perhaps TRBD1 (5 bases). CDR1 is MGHRA, CDR2 YSYEKL, per germline. CDR3 length equals 15 residues. V lost 4 bases and J 0 bases, leaving 10 bases between the germline ends. CDR3 residues: CASSPGPYSNQPQHF. The CDR3 DNA reads TGCGCCAGCAGCCCGGGACCTTATAGCAATCAGCCCCAGCATTTT.